This T cell receptor (beta chain) was recovered during a study of metastatic and nonmetastatic thyroid tumors. Whole-study context: Thyroid patients, malignant and benign, had repertoires compared across blood and tumor or nodule tissue. Whole-study findings and limits: Versus benign nodules, malignant thyroid tumors reportedly had significantly higher TCR beta diversity, in blood and tumor.

This clone is labeled as medium-sized (0.01 to 0.1%). As yet, its antigen is unknown. Germline-derived CDR1 and CDR2 are MNHEY and SVGEGT. V was pared by 2 bases and J by 2 bases, with 0 bases of the junction left unmatched. This CDR3 is built from 14 residues. Not a single patient had been given any form of treatment at any point before undergoing thyroid surgery. Using MiXCR, TCRdb re-called clones from the PCR reads. The profile shows some 20,000 clones, 24% of them singletons. Sequenced: tumor tissue. This chain joins TRBV6-2 or TRBV6-3 and TRBJ2-7; 10 bases fit TRBD2. The clonotype was recovered from a female donor with papillary thyroid cancer or a benign thyroid nodule (not recorded which). Some clones in this sample may be carry-over from other donors' samples. The CDR3 region is CASSYGLAAYEQYF. CDR3 nucleotides: TGTGCCAGCAGTTACGGACTAGCGGCCTACGAGCAGTACTTC.